This T cell receptor beta chain was profiled in a study of blood T cell repertoires in COVID-19. The wider study: The United States, Italy and Spain supplied acute and convalescent COVID-19 samples.

Original methodology: Nucleated cell number was recorded as an estimate derived from reference gene primer amplification. The assay was immunoSEQ multiplex PCR, and TCRdb's table has in-frame clones only and misses some. The V and J calls and clone size are taken from that table; D and trimming were inferred from the DNA. The sample includes some 130,000 clones, over 80% seen only once; the top ten take approximately 20%. This CDR3 region has 15 residues. The ends lost 5 bases at V and 4 bases at J; junction bases unmatched: 4. The germline V gene has CDR1 SGHAT and CDR2 FQNNGV. Ages ranged from about 18 to 89 years, with residence in 24 US areas.

This chain uses TRBV11-2 with TRBJ2-1; 11 positions agree with TRBD1. The material sequenced was PBMCs or T cells enriched from blood (not recorded which). The receptor was isolated from a man younger than 45 who had recovered from COVID-19. CDR3 sequence: CASSPGQGAYNEQFF. CDR3 DNA: TGTGCCAGCAGCCCAGGACAGGGGGCTTACAATGAGCAGTTCTTC.